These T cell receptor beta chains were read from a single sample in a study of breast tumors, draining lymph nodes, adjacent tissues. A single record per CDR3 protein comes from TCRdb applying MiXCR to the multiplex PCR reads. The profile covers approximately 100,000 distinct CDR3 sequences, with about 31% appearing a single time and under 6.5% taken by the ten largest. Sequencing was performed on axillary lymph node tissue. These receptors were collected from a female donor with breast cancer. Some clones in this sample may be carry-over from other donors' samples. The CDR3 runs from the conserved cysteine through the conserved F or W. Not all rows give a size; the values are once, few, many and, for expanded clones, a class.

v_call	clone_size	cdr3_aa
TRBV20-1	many	CSANNQETQSF
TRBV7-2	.	CASSLEAPSYNEQFF
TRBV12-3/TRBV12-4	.	CASSLRATGGAVAGHTDTQYF
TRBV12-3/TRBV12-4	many	CASSLGTGLGAYLTF
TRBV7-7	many	CASSSSTGGNEQFF
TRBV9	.	CASSVGERGRVQPQHF
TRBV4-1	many	CASSQGWTGFYEQYF
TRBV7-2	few	CASSSGVNSPLHF
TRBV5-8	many	CASTPDLSLHF
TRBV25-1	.	CASTEQGLTEAFF
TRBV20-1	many	CSARGLAGAPNEQFF
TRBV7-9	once	CASSEMSGVNYEQYF